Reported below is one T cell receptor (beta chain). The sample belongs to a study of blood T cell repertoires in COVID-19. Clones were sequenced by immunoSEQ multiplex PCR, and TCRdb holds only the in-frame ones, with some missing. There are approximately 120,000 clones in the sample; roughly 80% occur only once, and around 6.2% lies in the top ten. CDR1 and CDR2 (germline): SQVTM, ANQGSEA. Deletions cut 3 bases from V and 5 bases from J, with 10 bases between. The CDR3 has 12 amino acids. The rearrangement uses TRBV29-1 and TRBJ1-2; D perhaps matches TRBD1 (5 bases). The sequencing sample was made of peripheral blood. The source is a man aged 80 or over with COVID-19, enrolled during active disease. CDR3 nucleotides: TGCAGCGTTGATATCAGGGATTATGGCTACACCTTC. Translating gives CSVDIRDYGYTF.